This TCR beta chain was identified in a study of cytomegalovirus exposure and HLA in healthy donors (dated by TCRdb to the late 2010s). With respect to the entire study: An earlier analysis of roughly 500 of the donors reported approximately 300 Gb of sequence data and some 120 million unique TCR beta sequences from 190 million or so T cells. An early release that covered roughly 600 HLA-typed donors contained about 300 gigabases of sequencing data and 80 million or so unique TCR sequences. Of the roughly 400 genotyped donors, approximately 83% fell in the genetic ancestry cluster associated with self-reported Caucasian donors. The study aimed to test whether cataloging public T cell receptors could reveal signatures of past pathogen exposure. The T cell repertoires of 670 or so subjects were profiled by immunosequencing and related to cytomegalovirus serostatus. Besides the first cohort of 500 to 700 subjects, a separate validation cohort made up of over a hundred different subjects was used. High-throughput TCR immunosequencing, statistical association of individual TCRs with disease status, and machine learning were combined to predict cytomegalovirus infection status. A later analysis re-examined previously published TCR beta repertoires from about 700 donors and added high-resolution HLA genotyping to investigate patterns of TCR occurrence. Rather than using new phenotypic data, the later analysis identified candidate immune exposures from TCR beta sequences and from how often those sequences occurred across donors. To decide whether each TCR beta V gene segment behaved as functional or pseudogenic, an earlier analysis of some 600 of the donors relied on high-throughput TCR beta sequencing. Donor age, sex, ethnicity and CMV serostatus were collected together with the repertoire data. Genome-wide SNP genotypes for about 65% of the roughly 670 donors were used in a later genetic analysis, which treated that subset as a discovery cohort. Every discovery cohort repertoire had been produced on one sequencing platform. HLA typing covered class I and class II loci at four-digit resolution. Typing coverage varied by locus: about 620-630 donors for A, B, C, DRB1 and DQB1; more than 500 for DQA1; more than 600 for DPA1; roughly 470 for DPB1. A handful of DR-DQ haplotypes were handled as single units for association and clustering because linkage in the cohort was strong. Among several hundred genotyped donors of the cohort, an average of around 220,000 unique TCR beta nucleotide sequences was sequenced per donor, of which about 19% were non-productive. The study at large found these results: This cohort had only TCR beta chains sequenced, and the lack of alpha or paired-chain data limited which features could be detected. In a later analysis, HLA-associated TCR beta chains were found to be more clonally expanded and to have lower generation probabilities than equally common non-associated chains. Cytomegalovirus status was reported to be diagnosed by the classifier with high specificity and sensitivity in both the original and validation cohorts. The study gave a list of 150 to 200 TCR beta chains associated with cytomegalovirus. An association between a missense DCLRE1C variant and V-gene and J-gene trimming of TCR beta chains was found in a later genetic analysis and replicated in an independent cohort. While some public TCRs were present in many individuals, most TCR sequences turned up only very rarely across donors. A later analysis found that TCR association rates varied across HLA loci, with DRB1 alleles showing the most associated TCRs and HLA-C alleles the fewest. A later analysis reported that several top co-occurrence clusters appeared linked to parvovirus B19, influenza, CMV and Epstein-Barr virus. Linkage disequilibrium might explain the correlated functional status among segregating V segments, but an unknown experimental factor could not be excluded. Presence/absence analyses assumed roughly uniform sequencing depth across donors, an assumption that may not hold. A later analysis associated about 18,000 TCR beta sequences with specific HLA alleles at a false discovery rate of 0.05. When HLA alleles, especially DR and DQ, strongly co-occurred, TCR associations were difficult to assign to individual alleles. HLA typing was unavailable for some donors at each locus, so association tests used only the typed subset. Immune exposure information for the cohort was limited to CMV serostatus. A cluster of highly shared sequence variants was judged likely to be a technical artifact of the sequencing pipeline. The 87-base-pair reads could not distinguish some IMGT-functional V segments, including TRBV6-2 and TRBV6-3, so those segments were excluded. In an earlier analysis of some 550 of the donors, most TCR beta V segments were observed in productive rearrangements about 90% or about 30% of the time, broadly matching IMGT annotations. A later genetic analysis reported fewer N-insertions in productive TCRs among donors in an Asian-associated ancestry cluster than the approximately 700-donor mean. A further reported finding was that TCR beta sequences accurately predicted the HLA-A and HLA-B alleles for most subjects in the first cohort. Most CMV-associated TCR beta chains appeared to be HLA-restricted in a later analysis, and the HLA associations seemed to be driven largely by CMV exposure. It was suggested by the authors that the approach could potentially be generalized to other disease states and immunological phenotypes. In vitro tests confirmed that a few of the cytomegalovirus-associated TCR beta chains recognize cytomegalovirus antigens. Because counts were too low, seventeen rarely observed V segments, including chromosome 9 orphons, were left out of the earlier analysis of about 500 of the donors.

This clone was found a few times. No cognate antigen has been identified for it. The record has no base qualities; no much larger clone is one base away. Ends trimmed: V by 9 bases, J by 12 bases; bases unmatched to a gene: 20. The germline V gene (reference sequence) gives CDR1 as SGHNT and CDR2 as YYREEE. The CDR3 contains 15 residues, cysteine and phenylalanine counted. The DNA shown is the 45-base CDR3, in frame from base 1. The cohort consisted of 650 to 850 healthy bone marrow donors. At the time of sampling, every cohort member was nominally healthy, though immune exposures that went unrecorded were likely present. The donor was CMV seropositive and belonged to the group of more than 250 seropositive cohort members. Every donor gave a peripheral blood sample, and the peripheral blood mononuclear cells from that sample were used for TCR beta sequencing. The Qiagen DNeasy Blood Extraction Kit was used to extract genomic DNA from the blood cell samples.

Library construction relied on the immunoSEQ multiplex PCR assay. The multiplex PCR relied on a mix of 60 forward primers for TCR Vbeta segments and 13 reverse primers for TCR Jbeta segments. The CDR3 region of rearranged TCR beta genes was amplified from genomic DNA by a multiplex PCR assay. On the Illumina HiSeq System, the amplified TCR beta libraries were sequenced as 87-base-pair reads. The published analysis was carried out like this. A later analysis counted tens of millions of unique TCR beta chains across the 650 to 800 repertoires, and approximately 11 million of these chains were shared by at least two donors. Raw reads were error-corrected and collapsed into unique sequences by a nearest-neighbor algorithm in which closely related sequences were merged to remove PCR and sequencing errors. To assign V, D and J gene segments, CDR3 sequences were aligned to IMGT reference sequences. For a sequence to be retained, a match of at least six nucleotides to both a V gene segment and a J gene segment was required. Rearrangements were called productive when the CDR3 lacked stop codons and stayed in frame with V and J; all others were non-productive. Following IMGT convention, CDR3 was defined as the stretch from the second conserved V-encoded cysteine to the conserved J-encoded phenylalanine. The earlier analysis of a few hundred of the donors excluded sequences that lacked an unambiguous match to a single V gene segment. In an earlier analysis of 450 to 750 of the donors, a V segment was called functional when productive rearrangements were above 56.7%, and segregating when the standard deviation between donors exceeded 5%. To diagnose cytomegalovirus status from the catalog of TCR beta chain sequences, a statistical classification framework was built. A later analysis assigned V and J genes by comparing TCR nucleotide sequences with IMGT/GENE-DB human TR gene sequences. The TCRdist pipeline was used in a later analysis to assign CDR3 sequences and most-parsimonious VDJ recombination scenarios. In a later analysis, each TCR beta chain was defined by its CDR3 amino acid sequence together with its V-gene family, and reads lacking a unique V-gene family were excluded. As a way to deal with suspected cross-contamination and a sequencing artifact, a later analysis dropped approximately 570 nucleotide sequences that were highly shared and had low generation probability. In a later analysis, a clonal expansion index for each public chain was calculated from normalized within-repertoire ranks of inferred template counts. In a later analysis, generation probabilities were computed using a VDJ recombination model fitted to out-of-frame rearrangements, and the results were checked against IGoR. Hypergeometric tests were used in a later analysis to score TCR-TCR, TCR-HLA and TCR-CMV co-occurrence, with a repertoire-size bias correction applied to the TCR pairs. False discovery rates were estimated in a later analysis by permuting HLA or CMV assignments 20 times. A later analysis grouped co-occurring TCRs with DBSCAN, adding TCRdist sequence similarity when clustering within HLA-allele-positive subsets. Co-occurrence clustering excluded repertoires with fewer than 30,000 or more than 120,000 public chains, plus five with anomalous nucleotide sharing. TCRdb re-hosts the immuneACCESS table, in-frame sequences only. Its copies lack some clones; in the studies checked, an unresolved V gene accounts for under half of them, and the cause for the rest is not known. That table furnishes V, J and clone size, whereas the DNA furnished D and trimming. This sample gives approximately 180,000 clones in total; about an eighth of them show up just once. The ten largest account for approximately 7.8% of the sample.

This clonotype was sampled from a man in his fifties or sixties in good health and CMV-seropositive. Specimen: PBMCs. This chain is built from TRBV5-4 and TRBJ2-1, with TRBD2 matching 8 junction bases. The CDR3 here reads CATSPPPGLGEGQFF. The DNA is TGTGCCACTTCACCTCCTCCGGGACTAGGAGAAGGGCAGTTCTTC.